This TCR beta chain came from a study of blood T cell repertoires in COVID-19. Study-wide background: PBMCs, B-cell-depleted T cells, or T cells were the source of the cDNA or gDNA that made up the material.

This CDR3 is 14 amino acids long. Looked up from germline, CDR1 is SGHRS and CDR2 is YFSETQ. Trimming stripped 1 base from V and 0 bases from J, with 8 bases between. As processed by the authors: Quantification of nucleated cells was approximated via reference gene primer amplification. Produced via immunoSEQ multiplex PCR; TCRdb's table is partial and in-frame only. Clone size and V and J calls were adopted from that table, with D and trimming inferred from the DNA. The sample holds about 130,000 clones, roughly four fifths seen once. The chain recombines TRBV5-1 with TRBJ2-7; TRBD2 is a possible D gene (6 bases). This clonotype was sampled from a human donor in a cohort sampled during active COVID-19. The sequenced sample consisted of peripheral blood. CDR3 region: CASSLLASSYEQYF. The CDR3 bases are TGCGCCAGCAGCTTGCTAGCGAGCTCCTACGAGCAGTACTTC.